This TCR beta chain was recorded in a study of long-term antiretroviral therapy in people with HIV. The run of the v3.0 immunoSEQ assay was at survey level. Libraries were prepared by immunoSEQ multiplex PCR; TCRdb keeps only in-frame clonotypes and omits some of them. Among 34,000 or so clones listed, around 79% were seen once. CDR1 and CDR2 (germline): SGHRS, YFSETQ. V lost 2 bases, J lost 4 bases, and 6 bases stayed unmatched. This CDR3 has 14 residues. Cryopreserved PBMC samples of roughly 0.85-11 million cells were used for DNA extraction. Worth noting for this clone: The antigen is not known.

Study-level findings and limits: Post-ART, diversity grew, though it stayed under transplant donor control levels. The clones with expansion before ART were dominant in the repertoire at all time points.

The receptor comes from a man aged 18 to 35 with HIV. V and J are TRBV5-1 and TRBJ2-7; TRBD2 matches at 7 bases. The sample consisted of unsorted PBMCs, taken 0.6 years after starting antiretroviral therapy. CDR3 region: CASSFGLGLYEQYF. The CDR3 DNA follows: TGCGCCAGCAGCTTCGGACTAGGGTTATACGAGCAGTACTTC.